The 26 T cell receptor beta chains below come from one sample, sequenced in a study of CD8 T cells in Susac syndrome. RNA in amounts of about 0.5 to 1 ug was reverse transcribed with random hexamers. In TCRdb, the immunoSEQ multiplex PCR reads were re-called with MiXCR into one record per CDR3 protein. The top ten hold about 0.063% of the sample, which has 300,000 to 350,000 distinct CDR3 sequences, about 91% seen once. The sequencing sample was made of CD4+ T cells from PBMCs. These TCRs come from a human donor with multiple sclerosis.

The chain combines TRBV7-8 with TRBJ2-3, with no clear D. This CDR3 is 15 amino acids long. Trimming removed 5 bases at V and 0 bases at J, with 12 bases between. The V gene's germline CDR1 is SGHVS and CDR2 FQNEAQ. CDR3 DNA sequence: TGTGCCAGCAGCATAGGGCTAACTAGCACAGATACGCAGTATTTT. This translates into CASSIGLTSTDTQYF.

This sequence joins TRBV15 and TRBJ2-1, with TRBD2 matching 8 bases. Germline V gene sequence: CDR1 LNHNV, CDR2 YYDKDF (reference sequence). Unmatched junction bases numbered 8, after V lost 0 bases and J lost 4 bases. The CDR3 covers 17 residues. CDR3 region: CATSRDPGGATYNEQFF. CDR3 sequence (DNA): TGTGCCACCAGCAGAGATCCGGGGGGGGCCACTTACAATGAGCAGTTCTTC.

CDR3 in DNA: TGTGCCAGCAGTTTCGGCGGGGGGGCCTCTAACACAGATACGCAGTATTTT. Translation gives CASSFGGGASNTDTQYF. V is TRBV6-7 and J is TRBJ2-3; 9 nucleotides align to TRBD2. TRBV6-7 is an ORF, with its function uncertain. The CDR3 covers 17 residues. Trimming cost V 4 bases and J 2 bases; bases outside gene matches: 10.

The chain joins TRBV19 to TRBJ1-5; D perhaps matches TRBD1 (5 bases). V was trimmed by 5 bases and J by 3 bases, leaving 8 bases between them. From germline, CDR1 is LNHDA and CDR2 SQIVND (reference sequence). The CDR3 is made up of 13 amino acids. The CDR3 loop is CASSVQDNQPQHF. CDR3 sequence (DNA): TGTGCCAGTAGTGTACAGGACAATCAGCCCCAGCATTTT.

V and J are TRBV2 and TRBJ1-1; unclear D gene. Germline values: CDR1 SNHLY, CDR2 FYNNEI. CDR3 length equals 11 residues. V gave up 7 bases and J gave up 4 bases, with 7 bases separating them. The CDR3 nucleotides read TGTGCCAGCAAGCCGGCCACTGAAGCTTTCTTT. Its translation is CASKPATEAFF. Full variable domain (remainder filled in from reference TRBV2 and TRBJ1-1): EPEVTQTPSHQVTQMGQEVILRCVPISNHLYFYWYRQILGQKVEFLVSFYNNEISEKSEIFDDQFSVERPDGSNFTLKIRSTKLEDSAMYFCASKPATEAFFGQGTRLTVV.

This chain uses TRBV25-1 with TRBJ1-2, with unresolved D. The V gene lost 4 bases and the J gene lost 7 bases, with 16 bases spanning the gap. The CDR3 runs 14 residues. CDR1 and CDR2 (germline): MGHDK, SYGVNS. The CDR3: CASSVRGGPSGYTF. The CDR3 DNA reads TGTGCCAGCAGTGTCCGGGGAGGGCCCTCTGGCTACACCTTC.

The rearrangement links TRBV30 to TRBJ1-3; no clear D gene. V was trimmed by 0 bases and J by 3 bases, leaving 12 bases between them. This CDR3 spans 15 amino acids. CDR1 GTSNPN and CDR2 SVGIG come from the germline V gene (reference sequence). The CDR3 DNA is TGTGCCTGGAGTGTCGGACTCCGGGGTGGAAACACCATATATTTT. This gives the protein CAWSVGLRGGNTIYF.

This chain joins TRBV20-1 and TRBJ2-2, with D possibly being TRBD2 (6 bases). The CDR3 contains 13 residues. From germline, CDR1 is DFQATT and CDR2 SNEGSKA (reference sequence). V was shortened by 6 bases and J by 6 bases, with 14 bases between the two germline ends. CDR3 region: CSALSGVPGELFF. CDR3 DNA sequence: TGCAGTGCCCTTTCGGGAGTGCCCGGGGAGCTGTTTTTT.

V and J are TRBV30 and TRBJ2-7; TRBD2 is a possible D gene (5 bases). The CDR3 sequence is 13 residues long. The V gene's germline CDR1 is GTSNPN and CDR2 SVGIG (reference sequence). The V end lost 0 bases, the J end lost 6 bases, and 12 bases lay between the germline ends. CDR3 protein: CAWSVGELVEQYF. The CDR3 DNA is TGTGCCTGGAGTGTGGGAGAATTGGTCGAGCAGTACTTC.

The chain carries TRBV10-3 and TRBJ2-6; TRBD1 might be the D (7 bases). Per germline, CDR1 ENHRY and CDR2 SYGVKD. The CDR3 spans 14 residues. V was shortened by 0 bases and J by 10 bases, with 10 bases between the two germline ends. For the CDR3, the DNA is TGTGCCATCAGTGAGTCCGCAGGGGGGAACGTCCTGACTTTC. Translated: CAISESAGGNVLTF.

The chain links TRBV2 to TRBJ2-3, with D uncertain. The germline V gene encodes CDR1 SNHLY and CDR2 FYNNEI. V lost 7 bases and J 4 bases, leaving 9 bases between the germline ends. The CDR3 loop spans 12 amino acids. CDR3 in DNA: TGTGCCAGCACGTTGGCCGCAGATACGCAGTATTTT. Protein: CASTLAADTQYF.

The chain couples TRBV5-1 to TRBJ2-1; unclear D gene. Germline CDR1 reads SGHRS; CDR2 reads YFSETQ. Trimming left V 0 bases short and J 0 bases short, with 4 bases between. The CDR3 extends over 14 amino acids. In DNA, the CDR3 is TGCGCCAGCAGCTTGGACGGCTCCTACAATGAGCAGTTCTTC. This translates into CASSLDGSYNEQFF.

This chain joins TRBV5-1 and TRBJ1-1, with 9 positions matching TRBD1. The CDR3 is 15 residues long. Trimming took 0 bases from V and 1 from J; bases not matched to a gene: 1. From germline, CDR1 is SGHRS and CDR2 YFSETQ. CDR3 coding DNA: TGCGCCAGCAGCTTGGACAGGGGGCAGAACACTGAAGCTTTCTTT. This encodes CASSLDRGQNTEAFF.

This chain joins TRBV5-1 and TRBJ2-3; D not resolved. The germline V and J ends were trimmed by 3 bases and 0 bases, with 11 bases remaining between them. Germline V gene sequence: CDR1 SGHRS, CDR2 YFSETQ. The CDR3 runs 15 residues. CDR3 nucleotide sequence: TGCGCCAGCAGCTACGGCCCGACTAGCACAGATACGCAGTATTTT. This sequence encodes CASSYGPTSTDTQYF.

A single count supports this clonotype. The chain is built from TRBV6-1 and TRBJ2-7; a possible D gene is TRBD2 (7 bases). V was shortened by 1 base and J by 3 bases, with 13 bases between the two germline ends. CDR3 size: 15 residues. Germline CDR1 is MNHNS and CDR2 is SASEGT. DNA for the CDR3: TGTGCCAGCAGTGAAGGAGGAGGGGGGGGCTACGAGCAGTACTTC. This codes for CASSEGGGGGYEQYF.

J is TRBJ2-6 and V is TRBV6-2 or TRBV6-3; 7 bases map to TRBD1. Germline V gives CDR1 MNHEY, CDR2 SVGEGT. There are 18 residues in the CDR3. The J segment lost 4 bases and the V segment lost 6 bases, leaving 15 bases of the junction unmatched. The CDR3 here is CASRPRATGPSGANVLTF. In DNA form, the CDR3 reads TGTGCCAGCAGGCCTCGGGCGACAGGGCCCTCGGGGGCCAACGTCCTGACTTTC.

This chain connects TRBV5-1 to TRBJ2-1; 8 bases align to TRBD1. Germline V gene sequence: CDR1 SGHRS, CDR2 YFSETQ. This CDR3 comprises 15 residues. V shed 2 bases, J shed 4 bases, and the junction held 5 bases outside the gene matches. CDR3 bases: TGCGCCAGCAGCTTTGGACAGGGCGTATACAATGAGCAGTTCTTC. Protein product: CASSFGQGVYNEQFF. Full variable domain (outside the CDR3, taken from reference TRBV5-1 and TRBJ2-1): KAGVTQTPRYLIKTRGQQVTLSCSPISGHRSVSWYQQTPGQGLQFLFEYFSETQRNKGNFPGRFSGRQFSNSRSEMNVSTLELGDSALYLCASSFGQGVYNEQFFGPGTRLTVL.

The chain links TRBV30 to TRBJ2-1, with D possibly matching TRBD1 (6 bases). Germline CDR1 and CDR2: GTSNPN and SVGIG (reference sequence). Trimming shortened V by 5 bases and J by 5 bases, and 16 bases separated the two germline ends. CDR3 length: 14 residues. Here the CDR3 DNA reads TGTGCCTGGCAAACCACAGGGCCTCACAATGAGCAGTTCTTC. It yields the protein CAWQTTGPHNEQFF.

V gene TRBV12-3 or TRBV12-4 combines with J gene TRBJ2-7; D unclear. V shed 6 bases and J shed 2 bases, with 11 bases lying between them. The CDR3 runs to 13 residues. Here the CDR3 reads CASSPGETYEQYF. The CDR3 coding sequence is TGTGCCAGCAGCCCCGGCGAAACCTACGAGCAGTACTTC.

The chain employs TRBV10-3 and TRBJ2-3; TRBD2 matches at 10 bases. V was pared by 4 bases and J by 4 bases, with 8 bases of the junction left unmatched. The CDR3 sequence is 16 residues long. CDR1 is ENHRY, CDR2 SYGVKD, per germline. DNA of the CDR3: TGTGCCATCAGTGCCCGGCCTAGCGGGAGCTCAGATACGCAGTATTTT. It yields the protein CAISARPSGSSDTQYF.

The genes are TRBV7-2 and TRBJ2-7; 9 positions agree with TRBD2. The CDR3 runs to 14 residues. In germline, CDR1 is SGHTA, CDR2 FQGNSA. The V segment lost 1 base and the J segment 10 bases; nucleotides outside the gene matches: 8. CDR3 in amino acids: CASSLGLAGPAQYF. In nucleotides, the CDR3 is TGTGCCAGCAGCTTAGGCCTAGCGGGACCCGCACAGTACTTC.

The CDR3 bases are TGTGCCAGCAGACGGCGGGACAGTTACACCGGGGAGCTGTTTTTT. Translating it yields CASRRRDSYTGELFF. The genes are TRBV2 and TRBJ2-2; tentative D call: TRBD1 (7 bases). The germline V gene encodes CDR1 SNHLY and CDR2 FYNNEI. The CDR3 is made up of 15 amino acids. Trimming removed 6 bases at V and 3 bases at J, with 14 bases between.

J is TRBJ2-7 and V is TRBV3-1; TRBD2 agrees at 8 bases. CDR1 and CDR2 (germline): LGHDT, YNNKEL (reference sequence). The CDR3 is 15 amino acids. The V segment lost 4 bases and the J segment 2 bases; nucleotides outside the gene matches: 7. CDR3 protein: CASSPGGAPTYEQYF. CDR3 coding DNA: TGTGCCAGCAGCCCGGGGGGGGCCCCAACCTACGAGCAGTACTTC.

The V call is TRBV18, the J call TRBJ2-7, with unresolved D. The CDR3 is made up of 12 amino acids. Trimming removed 5 bases at V and 3 bases at J, with 8 bases between. Germline V gene lookup returns CDR1 KGHSH and CDR2 LQKENI. The CDR3 region is CASSTNGYEQYF. CDR3 nucleotides: TGTGCCAGCTCAACGAACGGCTACGAGCAGTACTTC.

The rearrangement links TRBV20-1 to TRBJ2-7; D is ambiguous. The CDR3 spans 14 residues. V was cut by 3 bases and J by 7 bases, with 19 bases left in between. CDR1 and CDR2 (germline): DFQATT, SNEGSKA (reference sequence). CDR3 protein: CSASGLPKASEQYF. The CDR3 DNA sequence: TGCAGTGCTAGTGGCCTCCCCAAAGCGTCTGAGCAGTACTTC.

CDR3: CASSQAGQTNEQFF. In DNA, the CDR3 is TGTGCCAGCAGCCAAGCGGGGCAGACGAATGAGCAGTTCTTC. The J gene is TRBJ2-1, the V gene TRBV3-1, with D tentatively TRBD1 or TRBD2 (5 bases each). This CDR3 region has 14 residues. Trimming pared 1 base from V and 7 bases from J, leaving 11 bases between. Germline V gene data show CDR1 as LGHDT and CDR2 as YNNKEL (reference sequence).